Listed below are T cell receptor beta chains from one sample, sequenced in a study of T-cell memory formation after mild COVID-19. One entry per CDR3 protein, called by TCRdb with MiXCR from the 5' RACE reads. The table records hundreds of thousands of distinct CDR3 sequences, 20% to 25% of them present only once. Sample: PBMCs or a T cell subset sorted from them (not recorded which). The receptors were gathered from a man younger than 35 who had mild COVID-19 (a few samples of this study predate the infection). Cell type and time point are not known. CDR3s include the opening cysteine and the closing phenylalanine or tryptophan. Fields, in order: clone size, J gene, D gene, V gene, CDR3 DNA, CDR3 protein. A D gene is named only where the DNA matches it firmly. A clone size is listed for some rows: how often the clone was seen (once, few, many), or a class if it is expanded.

clone_size: -; j_call: TRBJ2-6; d_call: -; v_call: TRBV28; cdr3_nt: TGTGCCAGCAGTTCACACGATACTGGGGCCAACGTCCTGACTTTC; cdr3_aa: CASSSHDTGANVLTF
clone_size: -; j_call: TRBJ2-7; d_call: -; v_call: TRBV19; cdr3_nt: TGTGCCAGTCAATCGGGCTACGAGCAGTACTTC; cdr3_aa: CASQSGYEQYF
clone_size: -; j_call: TRBJ2-5; d_call: -; v_call: TRBV6-2/TRBV6-3; cdr3_nt: TGTGCCAGCAGTTACGGCAGGAGGGTCGGGGAGACCCAGTACTTC; cdr3_aa: CASSYGRRVGETQYF
clone_size: -; j_call: TRBJ2-3; d_call: TRBD2; v_call: TRBV12-3/TRBV12-4; cdr3_nt: TGTGCCAGCAGCTCCCTGGCGGGGGGGGTCATCACAGATACGCAGTATTTT; cdr3_aa: CASSSLAGGVITDTQYF
clone_size: -; j_call: TRBJ1-3; d_call: -; v_call: TRBV9; cdr3_nt: TGTGCCAGCAGCGTTGGGCTTGGGGGTGGAAACACCATATATTTT; cdr3_aa: CASSVGLGGGNTIYF
clone_size: many; j_call: TRBJ1-1; d_call: -; v_call: TRBV4-2; cdr3_nt: TGTGCCAGCAGCCAAGATTGGCCGGGGATGAACACTGAAGCTTTCTTT; cdr3_aa: CASSQDWPGMNTEAFF
clone_size: -; j_call: TRBJ2-2; d_call: TRBD1; v_call: TRBV6-2/TRBV6-3; cdr3_nt: TGTGCCAGTGGACAGGGGGCCATCACCGGGGAGCTGTTTTTT; cdr3_aa: CASGQGAITGELFF
clone_size: -; j_call: TRBJ2-5; d_call: -; v_call: TRBV4-1; cdr3_nt: TGCGCCAGCAGCCAAGATCCGCGGTCCCAGTACTTC; cdr3_aa: CASSQDPRSQYF
clone_size: -; j_call: TRBJ1-5; d_call: -; v_call: TRBV7-2; cdr3_nt: TGTGCCAGCAGCTTAGGGCCCAGGAATCAGCCCCAGCATTTT; cdr3_aa: CASSLGPRNQPQHF
clone_size: -; j_call: TRBJ2-3; d_call: -; v_call: TRBV18; cdr3_nt: TGTGCCAGCTCACCACCGTTAGACTCTAGCACAGATACGCAGTATTTT; cdr3_aa: CASSPPLDSSTDTQYF
clone_size: many; j_call: TRBJ1-2; d_call: -; v_call: TRBV9; cdr3_nt: TGTGCCAGCAGCCCCCCGGGTCCGACTAACTATGGCTACACCTTC; cdr3_aa: CASSPPGPTNYGYTF
clone_size: -; j_call: TRBJ1-1; d_call: -; v_call: TRBV7-9; cdr3_nt: TGTGCCAGCAGCTTAATTTCGGGGGCCACTGAAGCTTTCTTT; cdr3_aa: CASSLISGATEAFF
clone_size: -; j_call: TRBJ2-2; d_call: -; v_call: TRBV4-3; cdr3_nt: TGCGCCAGCAGCCAAGTTGGGCTGTTTGACACCGGGGAGCTGTTTTTT; cdr3_aa: CASSQVGLFDTGELFF
clone_size: -; j_call: TRBJ2-3; d_call: TRBD1; v_call: TRBV7-9; cdr3_nt: TGTGCCAGCAGTCGGACAGGGGGCGCAGATACGCAGTATTTT; cdr3_aa: CASSRTGGADTQYF
clone_size: -; j_call: TRBJ2-5; d_call: -; v_call: TRBV5-1; cdr3_nt: TGCGCCAGCAGCTTTTCCCGGACCCAAGAGACCCAGTACTTC; cdr3_aa: CASSFSRTQETQYF
clone_size: many; j_call: TRBJ1-1; d_call: TRBD1; v_call: TRBV5-8; cdr3_nt: TGTGCCAGCAGCTTGGGCTACAGGGGGAGGTACACTGAAGCTTTCTTT; cdr3_aa: CASSLGYRGRYTEAFF
clone_size: few; j_call: TRBJ1-4; d_call: TRBD1; v_call: TRBV5-1; cdr3_nt: TGCGCCAGCAGCCCCGGGACAGGGGGGAACCGACTGTTTTTT; cdr3_aa: CASSPGTGGNRLFF
clone_size: few; j_call: TRBJ2-2; d_call: TRBD1; v_call: TRBV5-1; cdr3_nt: TGCGCCAGCCACGCAGGGGGCACCGGGGAGCTGTTTTTT; cdr3_aa: CASHAGGTGELFF
clone_size: -; j_call: TRBJ2-6; d_call: TRBD2; v_call: TRBV4-1; cdr3_nt: TGCGCCACCTCGGGGGGGACTGGGGCCAACGTCCTGACTTTC; cdr3_aa: CATSGGTGANVLTF
clone_size: few; j_call: TRBJ1-1; d_call: TRBD1; v_call: TRBV5-1; cdr3_nt: TGCGCCAGCAGCTTGTTGAGTATGTCCCCTCAGGGGGCGAGGAACACTGAAGCTTTCTTT; cdr3_aa: CASSLLSMSPQGARNTEAFF
clone_size: -; j_call: TRBJ2-1; d_call: -; v_call: TRBV7-2; cdr3_nt: TGTGCCAGCAGCTCTTACGGTGGACGGGGCAATGAGCAGTTCTTC; cdr3_aa: CASSSYGGRGNEQFF
clone_size: many; j_call: TRBJ2-6; d_call: -; v_call: TRBV28; cdr3_nt: TGTGCCAGCAGGGAGACGGACGGAAGCTCTGGGGCCAACGTCCTGACTTTC; cdr3_aa: CASRETDGSSGANVLTF
clone_size: many; j_call: TRBJ2-5; d_call: -; v_call: TRBV5-1; cdr3_nt: TGCGCCAGCAGCACCGGGACACATCAAGAGACCCAGTACTTC; cdr3_aa: CASSTGTHQETQYF
clone_size: few; j_call: TRBJ1-5; d_call: -; v_call: TRBV20-1; cdr3_nt: TGCAGTGCCCCGACATCCTCAAGTCAGCCCCAGCATTTT; cdr3_aa: CSAPTSSSQPQHF
clone_size: -; j_call: TRBJ1-2; d_call: TRBD1; v_call: TRBV20-1; cdr3_nt: TGCAGTGCGAGCCCCGGGACAGCGGGCTATGGCTACACCTTC; cdr3_aa: CSASPGTAGYGYTF
clone_size: -; j_call: TRBJ2-7; d_call: -; v_call: TRBV11-2; cdr3_nt: TGTGCCAGCACCCAGGGGCAAATCTACGAGCAGTACTTC; cdr3_aa: CASTQGQIYEQYF
clone_size: -; j_call: TRBJ1-6; d_call: TRBD1; v_call: TRBV7-2; cdr3_nt: TGTGCCAGCAGCTCCACCCATAGGACAGGGAATAATTCACCCCTCCACTTT; cdr3_aa: CASSSTHRTGNNSPLHF
clone_size: -; j_call: TRBJ2-3; d_call: TRBD2; v_call: TRBV29-1; cdr3_nt: TGCAGCCACACTAGCGGGGTTGCAGATACGCAGTATTTT; cdr3_aa: CSHTSGVADTQYF
clone_size: few; j_call: TRBJ1-2; d_call: -; v_call: TRBV6-5; cdr3_nt: TGTGCCAGCGGGCGGGGGAGGGATGGCTACACCTTC; cdr3_aa: CASGRGRDGYTF
clone_size: -; j_call: TRBJ1-2; d_call: TRBD1; v_call: TRBV6-5; cdr3_nt: TGTGCCAGCTCCGGGACAGACGTAGCTAACTATGGCTACACCTTC; cdr3_aa: CASSGTDVANYGYTF
clone_size: -; j_call: TRBJ1-4; d_call: -; v_call: TRBV15; cdr3_nt: TGTGCCACCAGCCGGCCTCTAGACAGGCCGGAAAAACTGTTTTTT; cdr3_aa: CATSRPLDRPEKLFF
clone_size: -; j_call: TRBJ1-2; d_call: -; v_call: TRBV28; cdr3_nt: TGTGCCAGCAGTTTACGGTTGGGCTACACCTTC; cdr3_aa: CASSLRLGYTF
clone_size: many; j_call: TRBJ2-2; d_call: -; v_call: TRBV7-3; cdr3_nt: TGTGCCAGCAGCCTTAGTTACACCGGGGAGCTGTTTTTT; cdr3_aa: CASSLSYTGELFF
clone_size: few; j_call: TRBJ2-7; d_call: -; v_call: TRBV5-5; cdr3_nt: TGTGCCAGCAGCTTGGCCAGGGAGTCGGGATACGAGCAGTACTTC; cdr3_aa: CASSLARESGYEQYF
clone_size: -; j_call: TRBJ2-5; d_call: -; v_call: TRBV12-3/TRBV12-4; cdr3_nt: TGTGCCAGCAGTCATAGGCCAGAGACCCAGTACTTC; cdr3_aa: CASSHRPETQYF
clone_size: -; j_call: TRBJ2-3; d_call: -; v_call: TRBV24-1; cdr3_nt: TGTGCCACCAGTGGGGGGACAGATACGCAGTATTTT; cdr3_aa: CATSGGTDTQYF
clone_size: -; j_call: TRBJ2-1; d_call: -; v_call: TRBV10-3; cdr3_nt: TGTGCCATCAGTGATAGCAGGGAGACCTACAATGAGCAGTTCTTC; cdr3_aa: CAISDSRETYNEQFF
clone_size: few; j_call: TRBJ1-1; d_call: TRBD1; v_call: TRBV14; cdr3_nt: TGTGCCAGCAGCCACCTCAGACAGGGGAAGGACACTGAAGCTTTCTTT; cdr3_aa: CASSHLRQGKDTEAFF
clone_size: many; j_call: TRBJ2-1; d_call: -; v_call: TRBV4-1; cdr3_nt: TGCGCCAGCAGCCAAGCACCGACTAGTACCAATGAGCAGTTCTTC; cdr3_aa: CASSQAPTSTNEQFF
clone_size: -; j_call: TRBJ1-5; d_call: TRBD1; v_call: TRBV28; cdr3_nt: TGTGCCAGCAGTTTCGACAGGGAACAGCCCCAGCATTTT; cdr3_aa: CASSFDREQPQHF
clone_size: -; j_call: TRBJ1-2; d_call: TRBD1; v_call: TRBV7-2; cdr3_nt: TGTGCCAGCAGCCCGCTGGACAGGGCAAACTATGGCTACACCTTC; cdr3_aa: CASSPLDRANYGYTF
clone_size: -; j_call: TRBJ1-6; d_call: -; v_call: TRBV20-1; cdr3_nt: TGCAGTGCTCCCTTGGCATATAATTCACCCCTCCACTTT; cdr3_aa: CSAPLAYNSPLHF
clone_size: -; j_call: TRBJ1-5; d_call: TRBD1; v_call: TRBV2; cdr3_nt: TGTGCCAGCAAGGGGAGACAGGGGGTCGAGCCCCAGCATTTT; cdr3_aa: CASKGRQGVEPQHF
clone_size: few; j_call: TRBJ1-2; d_call: -; v_call: TRBV5-1; cdr3_nt: TGCGCCAGCAGCTTGGCCGGGACAAATTATGGCTACACCTTC; cdr3_aa: CASSLAGTNYGYTF
clone_size: -; j_call: TRBJ2-2; d_call: -; v_call: TRBV7-6; cdr3_nt: TGTGCCAGCAGCTTAGTCGGGCAGGGGCAGACCGGGGAGCTGTTTTTT; cdr3_aa: CASSLVGQGQTGELFF
clone_size: few; j_call: TRBJ1-3; d_call: -; v_call: TRBV4-1; cdr3_nt: TGCGCCAGCAGCCACGGGGGGCGCGGAAACACCATATATTTT; cdr3_aa: CASSHGGRGNTIYF
clone_size: -; j_call: TRBJ2-2; d_call: -; v_call: TRBV7-9; cdr3_nt: TGTGCCAGCAGCTTCTGGACAGCCGGGGAGCTGTTTTTT; cdr3_aa: CASSFWTAGELFF
clone_size: -; j_call: TRBJ2-7; d_call: TRBD1; v_call: TRBV7-9; cdr3_nt: TGTGCCAGCAGCCGGACAGGGTTCGGCGAGCAGTACTTC; cdr3_aa: CASSRTGFGEQYF
clone_size: few; j_call: TRBJ2-5; d_call: TRBD1; v_call: TRBV28; cdr3_nt: TGTGCCAGCAGCCAAAACAGGGGGCTGGGGGAGACCCAGTACTTC; cdr3_aa: CASSQNRGLGETQYF
clone_size: -; j_call: TRBJ1-5; d_call: -; v_call: TRBV6-6; cdr3_nt: TGTGCCAGCAGTTACTGGGGGCAGGGAAGACAGCCCCAGCATTTT; cdr3_aa: CASSYWGQGRQPQHF
clone_size: -; j_call: TRBJ2-7; d_call: -; v_call: TRBV20-1; cdr3_nt: TGCAGTGCTAGTTCGGACTCTCCCTACGAGCAGTACTTC; cdr3_aa: CSASSDSPYEQYF
clone_size: few; j_call: TRBJ2-1; d_call: TRBD1; v_call: TRBV7-9; cdr3_nt: TGTGCCAGCAGCCCCCGGACAGGCGCGTCCTACAATGAGCAGTTCTTC; cdr3_aa: CASSPRTGASYNEQFF
clone_size: -; j_call: TRBJ1-1; d_call: -; v_call: TRBV29-1; cdr3_nt: TGCAGCGTTGTGAACACTGAAGCTTTCTTT; cdr3_aa: CSVVNTEAFF
clone_size: -; j_call: TRBJ2-5; d_call: TRBD2; v_call: TRBV28; cdr3_nt: TGTGCCAGCAGTTTGGGGTTCGGGGGAGGGCAAGAGACCCAGTACTTC; cdr3_aa: CASSLGFGGGQETQYF
clone_size: few; j_call: TRBJ2-7; d_call: -; v_call: TRBV5-1; cdr3_nt: TGCGCCAGCAGCTTGGCGGTAACCGCGACGTACGAGCAGTACTTC; cdr3_aa: CASSLAVTATYEQYF
clone_size: -; j_call: TRBJ2-7; d_call: -; v_call: TRBV27; cdr3_nt: TGTGCCAGCAGTTTATGGGGGCGCGAGCAGTACTTC; cdr3_aa: CASSLWGREQYF
clone_size: few; j_call: TRBJ2-5; d_call: -; v_call: TRBV15; cdr3_nt: TGTGCCACCAGCAGAGAAGGTTCGGAGACCCAGTACTTC; cdr3_aa: CATSREGSETQYF
clone_size: -; j_call: TRBJ2-1; d_call: -; v_call: TRBV7-8; cdr3_nt: TGTGCCACCCGACCGGGGTCAAGCTCCTACAATGAGCAGTTCTTC; cdr3_aa: CATRPGSSSYNEQFF
clone_size: few; j_call: TRBJ2-3; d_call: TRBD2; v_call: TRBV6-6; cdr3_nt: TGTGCCAGCAGTCCGACGACTAGCGGGGGTACAGATACGCAGTATTTT; cdr3_aa: CASSPTTSGGTDTQYF